This is a list of T cell receptor beta chains from one sample in a study of shared clonotypes between healthy human individuals. Clones were read by immunoSEQ multiplex PCR, and TCRdb kept only the in-frame ones, dropping some. The profile covers over 2 million clones, with under 95% appearing a single time and 0.3% to 0.45% taken by the ten largest. Sequenced input: naive CD4+ T cells from PBMCs. These receptors were collected from a man aged 18 to 35 in good health. Some clones in this sample may be carry-over from other donors' samples. The CDR3 runs from the conserved cysteine through the conserved F or W. D genes are given only for firm matches. Some rows have no size entry. The others give once, few or many, or a class for an expanded clone.

TRBV5-5	TRBD1	.	TRBJ1-2	TGTGCCAGCAGCCGCGGACAGGGGAACTATGGCTACACCTTC	CASSRGQGNYGYTF
TRBV6-6	.	.	TRBJ2-7	TGTGCCAGCAGTTACTTCCGGGCGAGCTCCTACGAGCAGTACTTC	CASSYFRASSYEQYF
TRBV28	TRBD2	.	TRBJ2-1	TGTGCCAGCAAAGGCGGGAGCTCCTACAATGAGCAGTTCTTC	CASKGGSSYNEQFF
TRBV7-6	TRBD2	.	TRBJ2-7	TGTGCCAGCAGCTTTGGGACTAGCGGAACCTACGAGCAGTACTTC	CASSFGTSGTYEQYF
TRBV7-3	.	.	TRBJ1-1	TGTGCCAGCAGCCCGGGACCGTTGAACACTGAAGCTTTCTTT	CASSPGPLNTEAFF
TRBV7-3	TRBD2	.	TRBJ2-1	TGTGCCAGCAGCCCGAACGGTCCTAGCGGGACCTACAATGAGCAGTTCTTC	CASSPNGPSGTYNEQFF
TRBV16	TRBD2	.	TRBJ2-5	TGTGCCAGCAGCCAATCCTCGCTAGCGGGAGGGTCCAGTGAGACCCAGTACTTC	CASSQSSLAGGSSETQYF
TRBV5-4	TRBD1	.	TRBJ2-1	TGTGCCAGCACCATGCGGGTCACAGGGGATCTTTTCACGGATGAGCAGTTCTTC	CASTMRVTGDLFTDEQFF
TRBV19	TRBD1	.	TRBJ1-2	TGTGCCAGTAGTATAGCCCTCGACAGGGGAAACTATGGCTACACCTTC	CASSIALDRGNYGYTF
TRBV18	TRBD2	.	TRBJ2-7	TGTGCCAGCTCACCACGGCGGGGGGGCTACGAGCAGTACTTC	CASSPRRGGYEQYF
TRBV30	TRBD1	.	TRBJ1-2	TGTGTAAGACAAACAGGGGGCTATGGCTACACCTTC	CVRQTGGYGYTF
TRBV18	TRBD1	.	TRBJ2-7	TGTGCCAGCTCCGGGACAGTTCTAAACTCCTACGAGCAGTACTTC	CASSGTVLNSYEQYF
TRBV7-9	.	.	TRBJ2-7	TGTGCCAGCAGCCACCCCGGGAAAGCGAGCTACGAGCAGTACTTC	CASSHPGKASYEQYF
TRBV2	.	.	TRBJ2-7	TGTGCCAGCAGTGAAGGTAGGGCAGCCTACGAGCAGTACTTC	CASSEGRAAYEQYF
TRBV5-1	.	.	TRBJ2-7	TGCGCCAGCAGCTTGGGGGACACCATAACCTACGAGCAGTACTTC	CASSLGDTITYEQYF
TRBV9	.	.	TRBJ2-7	TGTGCCAGCAGCGTTTCTCCGACAGAGACCTACGAGCAGTACTTC	CASSVSPTETYEQYF
TRBV28	.	few	TRBJ1-5	TGTGCCAGCAGCTCAGGGGGCAATCAGCCCCAGCATTTT	CASSSGGNQPQHF
TRBV18	TRBD2	.	TRBJ2-7	TGTGCCAGCTCACCAACTAGCGAAAACGAGCAGTACTTC	CASSPTSENEQYF
TRBV19	.	.	TRBJ2-2	TGTGCCACCCTTAGCGGAAACCTGAACACCGGGGAGCTGTTTTTT	CATLSGNLNTGELFF
TRBV2	.	.	TRBJ1-1	TGTGCCAGCATCCCCGAAAAGGGCACTGAAGCTTTCTTT	CASIPEKGTEAFF
TRBV11-2	.	.	TRBJ2-3	TGTGCCAGCAGCTTGGTAGATACGCAGTATTTT	CASSLVDTQYF
TRBV19	.	.	TRBJ1-2	TGTGCCAGTAGTACCCATTTAAACTATGGCTACACCTTC	CASSTHLNYGYTF
TRBV4-1	TRBD1	once	TRBJ2-2	TGCGCCAGCAGCAGGGGACAGGGACAGAACACCGGGGAGCTGTTTTTT	CASSRGQGQNTGELFF
TRBV5-1	.	.	TRBJ2-1	TGCGCCAGCAGCTCTTTTAAATCCTCCTACAATGAGCAGTTCTTC	CASSSFKSSYNEQFF
TRBV11-2	.	.	TRBJ1-6	TGTGCCAGCAGCTTGAAAGGCGGCAGTAATTCACCCCTCCACTTT	CASSLKGGSNSPLHF
TRBV27	.	.	TRBJ1-5	TGTGCCAGCAGCGCCACGGTGGATCAGCCCCAGCATTTT	CASSATVDQPQHF
TRBV19	.	.	TRBJ1-2	TGTGCCAGTAGTATTAGCGTGGGACGGAACTATGGCTACACCTTC	CASSISVGRNYGYTF